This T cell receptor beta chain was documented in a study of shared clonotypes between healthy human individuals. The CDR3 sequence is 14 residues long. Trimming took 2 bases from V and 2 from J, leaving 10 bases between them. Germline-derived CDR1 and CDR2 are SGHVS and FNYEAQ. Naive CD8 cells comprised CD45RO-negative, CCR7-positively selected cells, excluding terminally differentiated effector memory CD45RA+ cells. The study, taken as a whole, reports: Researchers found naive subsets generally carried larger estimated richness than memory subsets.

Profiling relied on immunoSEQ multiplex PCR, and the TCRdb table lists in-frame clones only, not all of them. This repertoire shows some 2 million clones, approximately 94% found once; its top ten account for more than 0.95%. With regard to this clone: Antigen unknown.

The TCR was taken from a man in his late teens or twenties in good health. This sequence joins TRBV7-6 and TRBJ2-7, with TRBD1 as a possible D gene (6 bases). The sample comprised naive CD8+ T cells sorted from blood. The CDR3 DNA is TGTGCCAGCAGCTTACATCAGGGGCCCTACGAGCAGTACTTC. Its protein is CASSLHQGPYEQYF. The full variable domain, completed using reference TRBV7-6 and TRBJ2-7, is GAGVSQSPRYKVTKRGQDVALRCDPISGHVSLYWYRQALGQGPEFLTYFNYEAQQDKSGLPNDRFSAERPEGSISTLTIQRTEQRDSAMYRCASSLHQGPYEQYFGPGTRLTVT.